A selection of T cell receptor beta chains follows, all from one sample in a study of cytomegalovirus exposure and HLA in healthy donors. Sequencing used immunoSEQ multiplex PCR; TCRdb keeps in-frame clones, though not all of them. The repertoire holds more than 150,000 clones, with over 80% as singletons. Material for sequencing was PBMCs. Every receptor here comes from a man aged 50 to 60 in good health and CMV-seronegative. The CDR3 runs from the conserved cysteine through the conserved F or W. Fields, in order: CDR3 protein, CDR3 DNA, J gene, V gene, clone size, D gene. The D gene is left open where the match is weak. Clone size is shown for a subset of rows, as once, few, many or a class of expanded clone.

CDR3: CASRRTGLNEQFF; DNA: TGTGCCAGCAGGCGGACAGGACTCAATGAGCAGTTCTTC; J: TRBJ2-1; V: TRBV6-5; size: .; D: TRBD1
CDR3: CASSEVLQPQHF; DNA: TGTGCCAGCAGCGAGGTTCTTCAGCCCCAGCATTTT; J: TRBJ1-5; V: TRBV28; size: .; D: .
CDR3: CASTTVGADYEQYF; DNA: TGTGCCAGCACCACGGTGGGGGCCGATTACGAGCAGTACTTC; J: TRBJ2-7; V: TRBV6-6; size: .; D: .
CDR3: CASSRTTGTSGRGETQYF; DNA: TGTGCCAGCAGCCGCACAACCGGGACTAGCGGGAGGGGGGAGACCCAGTACTTC; J: TRBJ2-5; V: TRBV9; size: .; D: TRBD2
CDR3: CASSSQGRWTLNTEAFF; DNA: TGTGCCAGCAGTTCACAGGGACGGTGGACTTTGAACACTGAAGCTTTCTTT; J: TRBJ1-1; V: TRBV27; size: .; D: .
CDR3: CASSLQGWTEAFF; DNA: TGTGCCAGCTCACTACAGGGGTGGACTGAAGCTTTCTTT; J: TRBJ1-1; V: TRBV18; size: .; D: TRBD1
CDR3: CASSSGQLGNTIYF; DNA: TGTGCCAGCAGCTCAGGACAGCTTGGAAACACCATATATTTT; J: TRBJ1-3; V: TRBV7-9; size: .; D: .
CDR3: CASARQVASQPQHF; DNA: TGTGCCAGCGCCCGACAGGTAGCAAGTCAGCCCCAGCATTTT; J: TRBJ1-5; V: TRBV6-5; size: .; D: .
CDR3: CASSPTSGQGSGYTF; DNA: TGTGCCAGCAGCCCTACATCCGGACAGGGAAGTGGCTACACCTTC; J: TRBJ1-2; V: TRBV7-3; size: .; D: TRBD1
CDR3: CASSLVGRGSSPLHF; DNA: TGTGCCAGCAGCTTAGTGGGCAGGGGGAGTTCACCCCTCCACTTT; J: TRBJ1-6; V: TRBV7-8; size: .; D: TRBD1
CDR3: CASGRDLSEKLFF; DNA: TGTGCCAGCGGGCGCGATCTTTCTGAAAAACTGTTTTTT; J: TRBJ1-4; V: TRBV9; size: .; D: .
CDR3: CASSLQQGRVTGELFF; DNA: TGTGCCAGCAGCCTGCAACAGGGTCGGGTCACCGGGGAGCTGTTTTTT; J: TRBJ2-2; V: TRBV11-2; size: .; D: .
CDR3: CASSLDYRQTNIQYF; DNA: TGTGCCAGCAGCTTGGACTACCGGCAGACGAACATTCAGTACTTC; J: TRBJ2-4; V: TRBV5-6; size: once; D: .
CDR3: CASSLGGGVTDTQYF; DNA: TGTGCCAGCAGCTTAGGCGGGGGCGTCACAGATACGCAGTATTTT; J: TRBJ2-3; V: TRBV7-9; size: .; D: .
CDR3: CASSYGGDANEKLFF; DNA: TGTGCCAGCAGTTATGGCGGGGATGCTAATGAAAAACTGTTTTTT; J: TRBJ1-4; V: TRBV5-4; size: few; D: .
CDR3: CASSPTGTQETQYF; DNA: TGTGCCAGCAGTCCCACAGGGACGCAAGAGACCCAGTACTTC; J: TRBJ2-5; V: TRBV5-6; size: few; D: .
CDR3: CASKRTGQINEKLFF; DNA: TGTGCCAGTAAGAGAACGGGACAGATTAATGAAAAACTGTTTTTT; J: TRBJ1-4; V: TRBV28; size: .; D: TRBD1
CDR3: CASSLDGGVTEQFF; DNA: TGTGCCAGCAGCTTAGACGGGGGAGTAACTGAGCAGTTCTTC; J: TRBJ2-1; V: TRBV11-3; size: once; D: .
CDR3: CASSGVGGYGYTF; DNA: TGTGCCAGCAGCGGTGTTGGAGGGTATGGCTACACCTTC; J: TRBJ1-2; V: TRBV5-4; size: .; D: .
CDR3: CASSLLGGAVDEQYF; DNA: TGTGCCAGCAGCTTGCTAGGGGGCGCGGTGGACGAGCAGTACTTC; J: TRBJ2-7; V: TRBV5-4; size: .; D: TRBD1
CDR3: CASSWTGTVNEKLFF; DNA: TGCGCCAGCAGCTGGACCGGGACAGTTAATGAAAAACTGTTTTTT; J: TRBJ1-4; V: TRBV5-1; size: .; D: TRBD1
CDR3: CASTGLAKNIQYF; DNA: TGTGCCAGCACGGGACTAGCCAAAAACATTCAGTACTTC; J: TRBJ2-4; V: TRBV7-8; size: .; D: .
CDR3: CASSRDGRGGLNEQFF; DNA: TGCGCCAGCAGCCGGGACGGCAGGGGAGGGTTGAATGAGCAGTTCTTC; J: TRBJ2-1; V: TRBV5-1; size: once; D: .
CDR3: CASTAGTRGREQFF; DNA: TGTGCCAGCACGGCGGGGACGCGGGGGCGTGAGCAGTTCTTC; J: TRBJ2-1; V: TRBV6-1; size: .; D: .
CDR3: CATSRGGGVAGELFF; DNA: TGTGCCACCAGCAGAGGGGGCGGGGTTGCCGGGGAGCTGTTTTTT; J: TRBJ2-2; V: TRBV15; size: .; D: .
CDR3: CASSPTQGASTEAFF; DNA: TGTGCCAGCAGTCCCACACAGGGGGCAAGCACTGAAGCTTTCTTT; J: TRBJ1-1; V: TRBV6-5; size: once; D: TRBD1
CDR3: CASSPATYEQYF; DNA: TGTGCCAGCTCACCAGCGACCTACGAGCAGTACTTC; J: TRBJ2-7; V: TRBV18; size: .; D: .
CDR3: CASTLVGTSGTDTQYF; DNA: TGTGCCAGCACCCTCGTGGGGACTAGCGGCACAGATACGCAGTATTTT; J: TRBJ2-3; V: TRBV9; size: .; D: TRBD2
CDR3: CASSRGQLSTDTQYF; DNA: TGTGCCAGTAGTAGGGGACAGTTGAGCACAGATACGCAGTATTTT; J: TRBJ2-3; V: TRBV19; size: .; D: TRBD1
CDR3: CASSAGTSGRGVRSYNEQFF; DNA: TGTGCCAGCAGCGCCGGGACTAGCGGGAGGGGGGTCCGCTCCTACAATGAGCAGTTCTTC; J: TRBJ2-1; V: TRBV9; size: .; D: TRBD2
CDR3: CASSFGVASSYEQYF; DNA: TGTGCCAGCAGTTTCGGGGTAGCTTCCTCCTACGAGCAGTACTTC; J: TRBJ2-7; V: TRBV28; size: .; D: .
CDR3: CAISITDNEQFF; DNA: TGTGCCATCAGCATTACGGACAATGAGCAGTTCTTC; J: TRBJ2-1; V: TRBV10-3; size: .; D: .
CDR3: CASSLRKGGTDTQYF; DNA: TGTGCCAGCAGTTTAAGAAAGGGAGGAACAGATACGCAGTATTTT; J: TRBJ2-3; V: TRBV27; size: once; D: .
CDR3: CASTLGGQVPQPQHF; DNA: TGTGCCAGTACCCTGGGGGGACAGGTTCCCCAGCCCCAGCATTTT; J: TRBJ1-5; V: TRBV19; size: few; D: TRBD1
CDR3: CASSLAGTGEKLFF; DNA: TGTGCCAGCAGCTTAGCGGGGACAGGGGAAAAACTGTTTTTT; J: TRBJ1-4; V: TRBV7-8; size: .; D: TRBD1
CDR3: CASSGRDTQYF; DNA: TGTGCCAGCAGCGGGAGGGATACGCAGTATTTT; J: TRBJ2-3; V: TRBV9; size: .; D: .
CDR3: CASSSLGTSSDTQYF; DNA: TGCGCCAGCAGCTCGCTCGGGACTAGCTCGGATACGCAGTATTTT; J: TRBJ2-3; V: TRBV5-1; size: .; D: TRBD2
CDR3: CASSLGSGRRGETQYF; DNA: TGTGCCAGCAGCTTAGGAAGCGGGAGAAGGGGGGAGACCCAGTACTTC; J: TRBJ2-5; V: TRBV7-2; size: .; D: TRBD2
CDR3: CASSSSGLAGEQFF; DNA: TGTGCCAGCAGCTCGTCCGGACTAGCAGGGGAGCAGTTCTTC; J: TRBJ2-1; V: TRBV7-3; size: .; D: TRBD2
CDR3: CASSESSGGASGANVLTF; DNA: TGTGCCAGCAGTGAATCTAGCGGGGGGGCCTCTGGGGCCAACGTCCTGACTTTC; J: TRBJ2-6; V: TRBV2; size: .; D: TRBD2
CDR3: CASRGQTIRQYF; DNA: TGTGCCAGCAGGGGACAGACGATAAGGCAGTACTTC; J: TRBJ2-7; V: TRBV6-6; size: .; D: TRBD1
CDR3: CASSLARGSHEQYF; DNA: TGTGCCAGCAGCTTGGCGCGGGGGTCCCACGAGCAGTACTTC; J: TRBJ2-7; V: TRBV5-8; size: .; D: TRBD2
CDR3: CASSLLGPRTDTQYF; DNA: TGTGCCAGCAGTCTACTAGGTCCCCGCACAGATACGCAGTATTTT; J: TRBJ2-3; V: TRBV28; size: .; D: .
CDR3: CASSVDVGPGNTIYF; DNA: TGTGCCAGCAGCGTAGACGTGGGCCCGGGAAACACCATATATTTT; J: TRBJ1-3; V: TRBV9; size: .; D: .
CDR3: CASSLGSIGVEDQYF; DNA: TGTGCCAGCAGCTTAGGTTCTATAGGGGTAGAAGACCAGTACTTC; J: TRBJ2-5; V: TRBV7-2; size: .; D: .
CDR3: CASSEAGSPSSYNEQFF; DNA: TGTGCCAGCAGTGAAGCGGGTAGCCCAAGCTCCTACAATGAGCAGTTCTTC; J: TRBJ2-1; V: TRBV6-1; size: .; D: .
CDR3: CASSGTSGGAIYEQYF; DNA: TGTGCCAGCAGCGGGACTAGCGGGGGGGCGATCTACGAGCAGTACTTC; J: TRBJ2-7; V: TRBV9; size: .; D: TRBD2
CDR3: CASSLVGTGGAATEAFF; DNA: TGTGCCAGCAGCTTAGTTGGGACAGGGGGCGCGGCCACTGAAGCTTTCTTT; J: TRBJ1-1; V: TRBV7-6; size: .; D: TRBD1
CDR3: CASISGGANNHEQFF; DNA: TGTGCCAGCATTAGTGGGGGGGCCAATAACCATGAGCAGTTCTTC; J: TRBJ2-1; V: TRBV6-1; size: .; D: .
CDR3: CASSLGGGAKGTEAFF; DNA: TGTGCCAGCAGCTTAGGAGGGGGCGCAAAGGGCACTGAAGCTTTCTTT; J: TRBJ1-1; V: TRBV5-5; size: .; D: TRBD1
CDR3: CASSLGSGGSSTDTQYF; DNA: TGCGCCAGCAGCCTAGGTAGCGGGGGGTCAAGCACAGATACGCAGTATTTT; J: TRBJ2-3; V: TRBV4-3; size: .; D: TRBD2
CDR3: CASSPYGTTNYEQYF; DNA: TGTGCCAGCTCACCGTACGGGACTACAAACTACGAGCAGTACTTC; J: TRBJ2-7; V: TRBV18; size: .; D: TRBD2
CDR3: CASSQYRVPNTGELFF; DNA: TGTGCCAGCAGCCAATACAGGGTCCCGAACACCGGGGAGCTGTTTTTT; J: TRBJ2-2; V: TRBV4-2; size: .; D: .